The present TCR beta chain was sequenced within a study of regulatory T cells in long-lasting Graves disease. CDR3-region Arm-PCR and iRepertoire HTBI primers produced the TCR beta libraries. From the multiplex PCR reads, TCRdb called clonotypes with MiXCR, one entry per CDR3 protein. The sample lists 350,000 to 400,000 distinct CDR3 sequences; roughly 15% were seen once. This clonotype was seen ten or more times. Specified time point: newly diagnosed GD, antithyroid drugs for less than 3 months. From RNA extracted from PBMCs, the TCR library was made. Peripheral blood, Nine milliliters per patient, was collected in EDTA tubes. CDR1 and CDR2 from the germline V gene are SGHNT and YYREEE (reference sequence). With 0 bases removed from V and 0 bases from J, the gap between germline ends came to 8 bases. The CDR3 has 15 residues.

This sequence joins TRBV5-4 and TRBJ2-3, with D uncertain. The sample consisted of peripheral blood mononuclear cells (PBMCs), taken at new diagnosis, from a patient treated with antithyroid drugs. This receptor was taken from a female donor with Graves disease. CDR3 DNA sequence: TGTGCCAGCAGCTTGGCCCGTCCGAGCACAGATACGCAGTATTTT. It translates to CASSLARPSTDTQYF.